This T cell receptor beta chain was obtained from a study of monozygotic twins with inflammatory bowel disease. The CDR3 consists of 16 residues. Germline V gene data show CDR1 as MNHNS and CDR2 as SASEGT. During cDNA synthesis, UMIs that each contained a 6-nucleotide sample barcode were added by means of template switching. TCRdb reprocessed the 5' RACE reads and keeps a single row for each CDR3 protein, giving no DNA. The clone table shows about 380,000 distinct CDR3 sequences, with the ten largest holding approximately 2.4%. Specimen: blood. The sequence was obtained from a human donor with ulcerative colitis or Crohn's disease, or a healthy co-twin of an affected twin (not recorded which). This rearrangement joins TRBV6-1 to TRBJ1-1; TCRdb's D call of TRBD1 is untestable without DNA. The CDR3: CASRSTGGKRNTEAFF.